This T cell receptor beta chain appears in the sequencing data of a study of cytomegalovirus exposure and HLA in healthy donors (dated by TCRdb to the late 2010s). Describing the broader study: According to an earlier analysis of around 600 of the donors, about 179 million T cells yielded approximately 120 million unique TCR beta sequences and roughly 280 Gb of sequence data. An early release that covered approximately 600 HLA-typed donors contained 300 to 350 gigabases of sequencing data and tens of millions of unique TCR sequences. The genetic ancestry cluster associated with self-reported Caucasian donors included around 76% of the 350 to 500 genotyped donors. The aim of the study was to test whether cataloging public T cell receptors could identify signatures of past pathogen exposure. The study profiled the T cell repertoires of under 700 subjects by immunosequencing and related them to cytomegalovirus serostatus. A separate validation cohort of about 110 different subjects was used in addition to the 666-subject first cohort. To predict cytomegalovirus infection status, the study brought together high-throughput TCR immunosequencing, statistical association of individual TCRs with disease status, and machine learning. A later analysis re-examined previously published TCR beta repertoires from several hundred donors and added high-resolution HLA genotyping to investigate patterns of TCR occurrence. Rather than using new phenotypic data, the later analysis identified candidate immune exposures from TCR beta sequences and from how often those sequences occurred across donors. In an earlier analysis of 500 to 650 of the donors, high-throughput TCR beta sequencing was used to judge whether each TCR beta V gene segment behaved as functional or pseudogenic. Donor age, sex, ethnicity and CMV serostatus were collected together with the repertoire data. A later genetic analysis used genome-wide SNP genotypes for about three fifths of the 666 donors, treating that subset as a discovery cohort. Every discovery cohort repertoire had been produced on one sequencing platform. HLA typing included class I and class II loci at four-digit resolution. The number of typed donors differed by locus: roughly 629-640 for A, B, C, DRB1 and DQB1; 522 for DQA1; approximately 610 for DPA1; and some 470 for DPB1. Roughly five DR-DQ haplotypes were handled as single units for association and clustering because linkage in the cohort was strong. Among around 400 genotyped donors of the cohort, an average of around 240,000 unique TCR beta nucleotide sequences was sequenced per donor, of which approximately 18% were non-productive.

The method behind the library was the immunoSEQ multiplex PCR assay. For the multiplex PCR, a mixture combining 60 forward primers for TCR Vbeta segments and 13 reverse primers for TCR Jbeta segments was used. The CDR3 region of rearranged TCR beta genes was amplified from genomic DNA by a multiplex PCR assay. On the Illumina HiSeq System, the amplified TCR beta libraries were sequenced as 87-base-pair reads. Per the original workflow: A later analysis tallied 75 million to 95 million unique TCR beta chains across the 666 repertoires, and around 9.9 million of those chains were shared by two or more donors. Raw reads were error-corrected and collapsed into unique sequences with a nearest-neighbor algorithm that merged closely related sequences to remove PCR and sequencing errors. CDR3 sequences were aligned to IMGT reference sequences to assign V, D and J gene segments. For a sequence to be retained, a match of at least six nucleotides was required to both a V gene segment and a J gene segment. Rearrangements were called productive when the CDR3 lacked stop codons and stayed in frame with V and J; all others were non-productive. Following IMGT convention, CDR3 was defined as the stretch from the second conserved V-encoded cysteine to the conserved J-encoded phenylalanine. The earlier analysis of 450 to 750 of the donors excluded any sequence lacking an unambiguous match to a single V gene segment. In an earlier analysis of 500 to 750 of the donors, V segments were called functional above 56.7% productive rearrangements and were called segregating when the between-donor standard deviation exceeded 5%. To diagnose cytomegalovirus status from the catalog of TCR beta chain sequences, a statistical classification framework was built. In a later analysis, V and J genes were assigned by comparing TCR nucleotide sequences against IMGT/GENE-DB human TR gene sequences. A later analysis assigned CDR3 sequences and most-parsimonious VDJ recombination scenarios with the TCRdist pipeline. In a later analysis, each TCR beta chain was defined by its CDR3 amino acid sequence together with its V-gene family, and reads without a unique V-gene family were excluded. To address suspected cross-contamination and a sequencing artifact, a later analysis removed some 620 highly shared, low-generation-probability nucleotide sequences. In a later analysis, a clonal expansion index was calculated for each public chain from normalized within-repertoire ranks of inferred template counts. Generation probabilities in a later analysis came from a VDJ recombination model fitted to out-of-frame rearrangements, and those results were checked against IGoR. Hypergeometric tests were used in a later analysis to score TCR-TCR, TCR-HLA and TCR-CMV co-occurrence, with a repertoire-size bias correction applied to the TCR pairs. False discovery rates were estimated in a later analysis by permuting HLA or CMV assignments 20 times. In a later analysis, co-occurring TCRs were grouped using DBSCAN, with TCRdist sequence similarity added in when clustering inside HLA-allele-positive subsets. Repertoires with fewer than 30,000 or more than 120,000 public chains, plus five repertoires with anomalous nucleotide sharing, were excluded from co-occurrence clustering. The clones in this table, taken by TCRdb from immuneACCESS, are in-frame only. Not every clone is retained; where verified, under half of the shortfall comes from an unresolved V gene, and the cause of the rest is unknown. V, J and clone size are taken as reported in that table, and D and trimming were inferred from the DNA itself. Here the sample has 100,000 to 150,000 clones; about 82% occur a single time. 1% to 1.5% of the sample comes from the top ten.

The cohort comprised hundreds of healthy bone marrow donors. At the time of sampling, all cohort members were nominally healthy, though unrecorded immune exposures were likely present. The donor was CMV seronegative and belonged to the group of under 400 seronegative cohort members. Each donor provided a peripheral blood sample, and peripheral blood mononuclear cells were used for TCR beta sequencing. The Qiagen DNeasy Blood Extraction Kit was used to extract genomic DNA from the blood cell samples. The germline V end is reduced by 4 bases and the J end by 7 bases; junction bases left unmatched: 8. Per the germline V gene, MNHNS is the CDR1 and SASEGT is the CDR2. The CDR3 starts with the cysteine, ends with the phenylalanine, and has 15 residues. CDR3 DNA only is kept here, 45 bases in frame from base 1. On the study overall, not on this receptor specifically: The authors suggested that the approach could potentially be generalized to other disease states and immunological phenotypes. Linkage disequilibrium might explain the correlated functional status among segregating V segments, but an unknown experimental factor could not be ruled out. A later analysis found that most CMV-associated TCR beta chains appeared HLA-restricted, with HLA associations seemingly driven largely by CMV exposure. At a false discovery rate of 0.05, a later analysis linked some 17,000 TCR beta sequences to specific HLA alleles. Across donors, most TCR sequences were observed very rarely, whereas some public TCRs were present in many individuals. When HLA alleles, especially DR and DQ, strongly co-occurred, TCR associations were difficult to assign to individual alleles. A group of highly shared sequence variants was considered likely to be a technical artifact of the sequencing pipeline. In vitro tests confirmed that a few of the cytomegalovirus-associated TCR beta chains recognize cytomegalovirus antigens. A further reported finding was that TCR beta sequences accurately predicted the HLA-A and HLA-B alleles for most subjects in the first cohort. Compared with the approximately 720-donor mean, donors in an Asian-associated ancestry cluster had fewer N-insertions in productive TCRs, according to a later genetic analysis. The earlier analysis of approximately 540 of the donors excluded some 16 rarely observed V segments, including chromosome 9 orphons, because counts were too low. Presence/absence analyses assumed roughly uniform sequencing depth across donors, an assumption that may not hold. An association between a missense DCLRE1C variant and V-gene and J-gene trimming of TCR beta chains was found in a later genetic analysis and replicated in an independent cohort. A later analysis found that HLA-associated TCR beta chains were more clonally expanded and had lower generation probabilities than equally common non-associated chains. An earlier analysis of approximately 530 of the donors showed that most TCR beta V segments appeared in productive rearrangements either about 87% or about 30% of the time, which broadly matched IMGT annotations. According to a later analysis, TCR association rates differed among HLA loci, with DRB1 alleles showing the most associated TCRs and HLA-C alleles showing the fewest. In the study, 150 to 200 TCR beta chains were listed as associated with cytomegalovirus. Because HLA typing was unavailable for some donors at each locus, only the typed subset was used in association tests. The cohort was sequenced for TCR beta chains only, and without alpha or paired-chain data the features that could be detected were limited. Several of the top co-occurrence clusters appeared to be linked to parvovirus B19, influenza, CMV and Epstein-Barr virus, according to a later analysis. In both the original and validation cohorts, the classifier was reported to diagnose cytomegalovirus status with high specificity and sensitivity. The 87-base-pair reads could not distinguish some IMGT-functional V segments, including TRBV6-2 and TRBV6-3, so those segments were excluded. For the cohort, immune exposure information was limited to CMV serostatus.

Concerning this clone itself: The antigen it recognizes is unknown. No clone much larger than this one lies a single base away; base qualities are absent.

The chain joins TRBV6-1 to TRBJ2-1; 9 middle bases align to TRBD2. Sequenced input: PBMCs. The sequence derives from a boy aged 5-17 years in good health and CMV-seronegative. The sequenced DNA is TGTGCCAGCAGTGTTACACTAGCGGGCCGTAATGAGCAGTTCTTC. Its product reads: CASSVTLAGRNEQFF.